One TCR beta chain is described in this entry. Its target is not known. With 0 bases removed from V and 9 bases from J, the gap between germline ends came to 9 bases. CDR3 length: 12 residues. Germline assignment: CDR1 GTSNPN and CDR2 SVGIG (reference sequence). This record comes from a study of regulatory dendritic cells for organ transplantation. Sorted subsets were CFSE-labeled and cultured 4 to 6 days with allogeneic dendritic cells. Profiled with immunoSEQ multiplex PCR; TCRdb holds only in-frame clones, not every one. The sample has around 21,000 clones, 85% seen once. This clonotype originated in a human donor in good health. The sequenced sample was naive CD4+ T cells from blood cultured with dendritic cells. Subset meaning: CD45RA+ naive T cells. The V gene is TRBV30, the J gene TRBJ2-4, with D perhaps matching TRBD2 (6 bases). Here the CDR3 reads CAWSVQGGIQYF. CDR3 in DNA: TGTGCCTGGAGTGTGCAGGGAGGCATTCAGTACTTC.